This T cell receptor (beta chain) was sequenced in a study of T cells in Graves' hyperthyroidism and ophthalmopathy. Overall study findings and caveats: Researchers found most expanded thyroid clonotypes above 0.001 in blood as well.

For the diagnoses, clinical symptoms, serum thyroxine and TRAb, thyroid ultrasound and orbital computed tomography were used. Amplification of TCR beta CDR3 regions was performed using RNA transcripts as template. Researchers ran a first-round RT-PCR on the TCR CDR3 using the HTBI primer set. A single record per CDR3 protein comes from TCRdb applying MiXCR to the multiplex PCR reads. The sample records 500,000 or so distinct CDR3 sequences, approximately 16% being singletons. The germline V gene has CDR1 LNHDA and CDR2 SQIVND (reference sequence). The CDR3 has 16 amino acids. Trimming stripped 5 bases from V and 1 base from J, with 15 bases between. This clonotype came up a few times. Its antigen is as yet unknown.

This clonotype originated in a woman aged 25 to 45 with Graves' ophthalmopathy. Sequencing was done on a sample of blood. The chain carries TRBV19 and TRBJ1-5; D gene uncertain. CDR3 in amino acids: CASSHRSVSSNQPQHF. DNA of the CDR3: TGTGCCAGTAGTCACCGGTCCGTTTCAAGCAATCAGCCCCAGCATTTT. The full variable domain, with the rest looked up from reference TRBV19 and TRBJ1-5, is DGGITQSPKYLFRKEGQNVTLSCEQNLNHDAMYWYRQDPGQGLRLIYYSQIVNDFQKGDIAEGYSVSREKKESFPLTVTSAQKNPTAFYLCASSHRSVSSNQPQHFGDGTRLSIL.